The next 18 T cell receptor beta chains were all read from a single sample in a study of blood T cells in healthy people across ages. Together with a sample-barcoded 5' primer, a J-beta primer mix was included in a second PCR lasting about 6 to 12 cycles. TCRdb passed the 5' RACE reads through MiXCR, listing each CDR3 protein once. The repertoire consists of approximately 800,000 distinct CDR3 sequences, with around 68% occurring once and the leading ten covering about 27%. The specimen was blood. The source of these receptors is a man aged 25-45 years in good health.

The chain has TRBV7-2 and TRBJ2-1, with a possible D match to TRBD1 (6 bases). Germline-derived CDR1 and CDR2 are SGHTA and FQGNSA. This CDR3 is built from 15 residues. Deletions cut 5 bases from V and 5 bases from J, with 16 bases between. CDR3 sequence (DNA): TGTGCCAGCAGCCGTGATGGACAGCCAGACAATGAGCAGTTCTTC. Protein sequence: CASSRDGQPDNEQFF. The full variable domain, its missing parts supplied by reference TRBV7-2 and TRBJ2-1, is GAGVSQSPSNKVTEKGKDVELRCDPISGHTALYWYRQSLGQGLEFLIYFQGNSAPDKSGLPSDRFSAERTGGSVSTLTIQRTQQEDSAVYLCASSRDGQPDNEQFFGPGTRLTVL.

The table lists this clonotype with a few counts. The CDR3 protein is CASSDSKGDPEAFF. The CDR3 nucleotides read TGTGCCAGCAGTGACTCGAAAGGGGATCCTGAAGCTTTCTTT. This rearrangement joins TRBV6-4 to TRBJ1-1; a possible D gene is TRBD1 (5 bases). The germline V gene encodes CDR1 MRHNA and CDR2 SNTAGT. Deletions cut 0 bases from V and 6 bases from J, with 11 bases between. CDR3 length equals 14 residues.

This clonotype was seen only a few times. The chain combines TRBV7-2 with TRBJ1-5; 8 nucleotides align to TRBD1. The CDR3 sequence is 15 residues long. V shed 5 bases and J 4 bases; nucleotides not matched to a gene: 7. Germline CDR1 SGHTA, CDR2 FQGNSA. CDR3 sequence (DNA): TGTGCCAGCAGCCCGGGACAGGAACAGAATCAGCCCCAGCATTTT. Translation gives CASSPGQEQNQPQHF. Using reference TRBV7-2 and TRBJ1-5 for the parts outside the CDR3, the full variable domain is GAGVSQSPSNKVTEKGKDVELRCDPISGHTALYWYRQSLGQGLEFLIYFQGNSAPDKSGLPSDRFSAERTGGSVSTLTIQRTQQEDSAVYLCASSPGQEQNQPQHFGDGTRLSIL.

CDR3 protein: CASSGGRSEQYF. CDR3 nucleotide sequence: TGTGCCAGCAGCGGAGGACGGTCGGAGCAGTACTTC. The chain combines TRBV11-2 with TRBJ2-5; possibly TRBD2 for D (5 bases). The CDR3 runs to 12 residues. Looked up from germline, CDR1 is SGHAT and CDR2 is FQNNGV. The V and J ends lost 5 bases and 11 bases respectively, with 15 bases between them. The variable domain in full, completed from reference TRBV11-2 and TRBJ2-5, reads EAGVAQSPRYKIIEKRQSVAFWCNPISGHATLYWYQQILGQGPKLLIQFQNNGVVDDSQLPKDRFSAERLKGVDSTLKIQPAKLEDSAVYLCASSGGRSEQYFGPGTRLLVL.

The count of this clonotype is one. The rearrangement uses TRBV7-2 and TRBJ2-7; D call uncertain. Looked up from germline, CDR1 is SGHTA and CDR2 is FQGNSA. The CDR3 loop spans 14 amino acids. V was trimmed by 6 bases and J by 3 bases, leaving 15 bases between them. CDR3 protein: CASRDRTAVYEQYF. Here the CDR3 DNA reads TGTGCCAGCAGGGATAGGACGGCTGTCTACGAGCAGTACTTC.

About this clonotype itself: Compared with germline, one end of the junction differs, possibly owing to a read error. The V call is TRBV20-1, the J call TRBJ2-1, with D possibly TRBD2 on 5 matching bases. CDR1 DFQATT and CDR2 SNEGSKA come from the germline V gene (reference sequence). This CDR3 contains 12 residues. The CDR3 coding sequence is TGCAGTGCTAGAGATTCACCCTCCGAGGGTTACTTC. Amino acids: CSARDSPSEGYF.

The rearrangement joins TRBV6-5 to TRBJ2-2, with 9 bases lining up with TRBD2. This CDR3 is 16 amino acids long. Germline V gene data show CDR1 as MNHEY and CDR2 as SVGAGI. V trimming: 6 bases; J trimming: 2 bases; junction bases outside the gene matches: 7. The CDR3 sequence: CASSRGTSKNTGELFF. CDR3 DNA sequence: TGTGCCAGCAGCCGCGGGACTAGCAAAAACACCGGGGAGCTGTTTTTT.

This clonotype turned up a few times. The junction and the germline gene differ at one end; a read error may be behind it. The chain has TRBV4-3 and TRBJ2-1; 11 nucleotides match TRBD2. This CDR3 is 20 amino acids long. Germline CDR1 is LGHNA and CDR2 is YSLEER. The CDR3 DNA sequence: TGCGCCAGCAGCCAAGATACTAGCGGGGGTCTGGGTTGGCCCTACGATGAGCAGTTCTTC. It specifies CASSQDTSGGLGWPYDEQFF.

In DNA form, the CDR3 reads TGTGCCACCCCGGATGCAGGGGTGCTCCAAGAGACCCAGTACTTC. It encodes CATPDAGVLQETQYF. The V call is TRBV6-6, the J call TRBJ2-5, with D possibly being TRBD1 (6 bases). The CDR3 is 15 residues long. V gave up 10 bases and J gave up 1 base, with 19 bases separating them. In germline, CDR1 is MNHNY, CDR2 SVGAGI (reference sequence).

In this sample, this clonotype turned up once. This chain joins TRBV20-1 and TRBJ2-1; D may match TRBD1 or TRBD2 (6 bases each). From germline, CDR1 is DFQATT and CDR2 SNEGSKA (reference sequence). The CDR3 runs 13 residues. V gave up 7 bases and J gave up 7 bases, with 17 bases separating them. CDR3 bases: TGCAGTGGGGCTGAGGGGGGCGTGAATGAGCAGTTCTTC. Amino acid sequence: CSGAEGGVNEQFF.

This clonotype showed up just once. CDR3 DNA sequence: TGCAGCGTTGATGCTAGCATGGCCTGCAATGAGCAGTTCTTC. The encoded protein is CSVDASMACNEQFF. V and J are TRBV29-1 and TRBJ2-1; the D gene is possibly TRBD2 (5 bases). The CDR3 totals 14 residues. Germline V gene sequence: CDR1 SQVTM, CDR2 ANQGSEA. With 3 bases removed from V and 6 bases from J, the gap between germline ends came to 15 bases.

This clonotype appeared a few times. The rearrangement uses TRBV4-3 and TRBJ1-1, with D unclear. From germline, CDR1 is LGHNA and CDR2 YSLEER. V shed 0 bases and J shed 4 bases, with 12 bases lying between them. This CDR3 contains 15 residues. For the CDR3, the DNA is TGCGCCAGCAGCCAAGAGTACAGCTGGGGCACTGAAGCTTTCTTT. Encoded protein: CASSQEYSWGTEAFF.

In DNA, the CDR3 is TGTGCCAGCAGTTTGTCCGGGACAGGAGAGACCCAGTACTTC. It codes for CASSLSGTGETQYF. J is TRBJ2-7 and V is TRBV12-3 or TRBV12-4, with 8 bases matching TRBD1. TRBJ2-5 matches the DNA end more closely, so the J call is doubtful. CDR3 length: 14 residues.

The chain uses TRBV4-2 and TRBJ2-1; D might be TRBD1 or TRBD2, each matching 5 bases. Germline V gene lookup returns CDR1 LGHNA and CDR2 YNFKEQ. V was shortened by 3 bases and J by 8 bases, with 17 bases between the two germline ends. CDR3 length: 15 amino acids. The DNA for the CDR3 is TGTGCCAGCAGCCACCCAGGGAGCTATAGGGATGAGCAGTTCTTC. The encoded protein is CASSHPGSYRDEQFF.

The chain has TRBV29-1 and TRBJ2-5, with 9 bases identical to TRBD2. This CDR3 has 15 amino acids. The trim removed 4 bases at V and 5 bases at J, leaving 11 bases unmatched. CDR1 SQVTM and CDR2 ANQGSEA come from the germline V gene. CDR3 region: CSVGSSSGSMETQYF. CDR3 in DNA: TGCAGCGTTGGCTCGAGTAGCGGGAGTATGGAGACCCAGTACTTC.

The rearrangement uses TRBV6-2 or TRBV6-3 and TRBJ1-5; D might be TRBD1 (5 bases). The CDR3 extends over 18 amino acids. V lost 2 bases to trimming and J lost 6 bases, with 23 bases between them. CDR1 is MNHEY, CDR2 SVGEGT, per germline. CDR3 in DNA: TGTGCCAGCAGTTACGGTGGTCCCGGGGCATCGGGCAGTCAGCCCCAGCATTTT. Translated, it gives CASSYGGPGASGSQPQHF.

Concerning this clonotype: An end of the junction differs from the germline gene, which may be a read error. V is TRBV12-3 or TRBV12-4 and J is TRBJ1-5; the D is unclear. CDR3 length equals 13 residues. This CDR3 is CASSLASNQPQHF. Here the CDR3 DNA reads TGTGCCAGCAGTCTAGCTAGCAATCAGCCCCAGCATTTT.

The genes are TRBV29-1 and TRBJ2-7, with 8 bases that match TRBD1. V was clipped by 5 bases and J by 5 bases; unmatched bases: 5. Germline CDR1 SQVTM, CDR2 ANQGSEA. The CDR3 spans 12 residues. As DNA, the CDR3 is TGCAGCGTTTGGACAGGGAGGAACGAGCAGTACTTC. It specifies CSVWTGRNEQYF.